One and the same sample provided the 28 T cell receptor beta chains below, sequenced in a study of T cells in localized non-small cell lung cancer. Some clones are missing from TCRdb's copy, which holds only in-frame ones; the method was immunoSEQ multiplex PCR. The sample has about 35,000 clones; roughly 90% are singletons. The material sequenced was peripheral blood, taken before any cancer treatment. The source of these receptors is a man between 35 and 75 years old with stage I lung adenocarcinoma.

The rearrangement links TRBV7-6 to TRBJ1-1; D not resolved. The V gene's germline CDR1 is SGHVS and CDR2 FNYEAQ. The V end was cut by 3 bases, the J end by 6 bases, with 11 bases between. The CDR3 length is 13 residues. CDR3 nucleotides: TGTGCCAGCAGCTTCGGTCCACGGGCTGAAGCTTTCTTT. This translates into CASSFGPRAEAFF. Using reference TRBV7-6 and TRBJ1-1 for the parts outside the CDR3, the full variable domain is GAGVSQSPRYKVTKRGQDVALRCDPISGHVSLYWYRQALGQGPEFLTYFNYEAQQDKSGLPNDRFSAERPEGSISTLTIQRTEQRDSAMYRCASSFGPRAEAFFGQGTRLTVV.

V usage is TRBV6-5 and J usage is TRBJ1-5; 9 bases are shared with TRBD1. The V segment lost 9 bases and the J segment 6 bases; nucleotides outside the gene matches: 9. Germline CDR1 is MNHEY and CDR2 is SVGAGI. The CDR3 covers 14 residues. The CDR3 loop is CARATGGSAQPQHF. As DNA, the CDR3 is TGTGCCAGGGCGACAGGGGGTAGTGCTCAGCCCCAGCATTTT.

V gene TRBV27 combines with J gene TRBJ1-3; D not certain. The V end lost 2 bases, the J end lost 4 bases, and 12 bases lay between the germline ends. From germline, CDR1 is MNHEY and CDR2 SMNVEV (reference sequence). This CDR3 spans 15 amino acids. The CDR3 DNA reads as TGTGCCAGCAGTTTACGAGACGGCTTGGGAAACACCATATATTTT. Its protein is CASSLRDGLGNTIYF.

This chain joins TRBV10-2 and TRBJ2-7; 7 bases line up with TRBD2. The V gene's germline CDR1 is WSHSY and CDR2 SAAADI. V shed 10 bases and J 0 bases; nucleotides not matched to a gene: 15. The CDR3 totals 16 residues. The CDR3 spells CATRLAPSGSSYEQYF. The DNA for the CDR3 is TGCGCCACCCGTCTCGCCCCTAGCGGAAGCTCCTACGAGCAGTACTTC.

The chain has TRBV5-6 and TRBJ1-6, with D perhaps matching TRBD1 (5 bases). The CDR3 is 14 residues long. Trimming took 1 base from V and 9 from J, leaving 11 bases between them. CDR1 and CDR2 from the germline V gene are SGHDT and YYEEEE. The CDR3 loop is CASSLQGSGSPLHF. CDR3 sequence (DNA): TGTGCCAGCAGCTTGCAGGGAAGCGGTTCACCCCTCCACTTT.

Only one count was recorded for this clone. The V and J genes are TRBV5-1 and TRBJ2-3; tentative D call: TRBD2 (6 bases). The CDR3 is 15 residues long. V was pared by 0 bases and J by 5 bases, with 13 bases between. Looked up from germline, CDR1 is SGHRS and CDR2 is YFSETQ. The CDR3 nucleotides read TGCGCCAGCAGCTTGGCACGGGGAGGAGAAGATACGCAGTATTTT. Translating gives CASSLARGGEDTQYF.

The CDR3 DNA follows: TGTGCCAGCAGTGGGAGCTCCTATAATTCACCCCTCCACTTT. Residues: CASSGSSYNSPLHF. The rearrangement joins TRBV2 to TRBJ1-6, with D uncertain. This CDR3 spans 14 amino acids. The germline V gene has CDR1 SNHLY and CDR2 FYNNEI. Trimming took off 4 bases at V and 0 bases at J, with 4 bases between the two ends.

The chain has TRBV11-2 and TRBJ1-6; D is possibly TRBD1 (5 bases). The V end was cut by 5 bases, the J end by 5 bases, with 7 bases between. Germline loops: CDR1 SGHAT, CDR2 FQNNGV. The CDR3 runs 13 residues. In nucleotides, the CDR3 is TGTGCCAGCAGCCCGGACAATAATTCACCCCTCCACTTT. The encoded protein is CASSPDNNSPLHF.

V gene TRBV30 combines with J gene TRBJ1-5; no reliable D call. Germline assignment: CDR1 GTSNPN and CDR2 SVGIG (reference sequence). V was trimmed by 0 bases and J by 2 bases, leaving 17 bases between them. This CDR3 is built from 17 residues. The CDR3 DNA reads TGTGCCTGGAGTGTACGGGGAATTATAGTTGGCAATCAGCCCCAGCATTTT. It encodes CAWSVRGIIVGNQPQHF.

The rearrangement links TRBV2 to TRBJ1-2, with 7 bases identical to TRBD1. Germline trimming cut 7 bases from V and 3 bases from J; bases unmatched to any gene: 5. The V gene's germline CDR1 is SNHLY and CDR2 FYNNEI. This CDR3 is built from 13 residues. CDR3: CASNIQGDYGYTF. CDR3 coding DNA: TGTGCCAGCAATATTCAGGGGGACTATGGCTACACCTTC. The full variable domain, its missing parts supplied by reference TRBV2 and TRBJ1-2, is EPEVTQTPSHQVTQMGQEVILRCVPISNHLYFYWYRQILGQKVEFLVSFYNNEISEKSEIFDDQFSVERPDGSNFTLKIRSTKLEDSAMYFCASNIQGDYGYTFGSGTRLTVV.

This clone was seen only a few times. This chain joins TRBV19 and TRBJ1-1; D possibly corresponds to TRBD1 (5 bases). CDR3 size: 16 residues. CDR1 is LNHDA and CDR2 is SQIVND in the germline V gene (reference sequence). The V end was cut by 6 bases, the J end by 4 bases, with 21 bases between. The CDR3: CASRSAGILVVTEAFF. Written as DNA, the CDR3 is TGTGCCAGTAGATCAGCAGGGATTCTTGTAGTCACTGAAGCTTTCTTT.

The V call is TRBV5-1, the J call TRBJ1-2; D remains unclear. The germline CDR1 and CDR2 sequences are SGHRS and YFSETQ. Trimming removed 1 base at V and 4 bases at J, with 11 bases between. CDR3 length: 14 amino acids. CDR3 in DNA: TGCGCCAGCAGCTTGAGGGCGGACGGCTATGGCTACACCTTC. It translates to CASSLRADGYGYTF.

The V gene is TRBV2, the J gene TRBJ1-5; possible D gene TRBD1, 6 bases. Trimming removed 7 bases from V and 1 base from J, with 11 bases in between. The CDR3 covers 14 residues. The V gene's germline CDR1 is SNHLY and CDR2 FYNNEI. CDR3 sequence reads: CASKTGHSNQPQHF. The CDR3 nucleotides read TGTGCCAGCAAAACGGGACACAGCAATCAGCCCCAGCATTTT.

V and J are TRBV4-2 and TRBJ2-7, with TRBD2 matching over 8 bases. V lost 0 bases to trimming and J lost 2 bases; unmatched junction nucleotides: 6. Germline CDR1 and CDR2: LGHNA and YNFKEQ. The CDR3 spans 16 residues. CDR3 sequence: CASSQEALAVPYEQYF. The CDR3 coding sequence is TGTGCCAGCAGCCAAGAGGCACTAGCGGTACCCTACGAGCAGTACTTC.

This sequence joins TRBV7-2 and TRBJ2-7, with TRBD2 matching 11 bases. The J segment lost 2 bases and the V segment lost 2 bases, leaving 11 bases of the junction unmatched. The germline CDR1 and CDR2 sequences are SGHTA and FQGNSA. This CDR3 is 18 amino acids long. CDR3 DNA sequence: TGTGCCAGCAGCTTACGCCCGGGACTAGCGGTGGGAGCCTACGAGCAGTACTTC. Protein sequence: CASSLRPGLAVGAYEQYF.

This clone was recorded once. The rearrangement uses TRBV30 and TRBJ1-3, with D tentatively TRBD1 (5 bases). The CDR3 is 16 residues long. Looked up from germline, CDR1 is GTSNPN and CDR2 is SVGIG (reference sequence). The ends were cut back, 2 bases at V and 4 bases at J, with 18 bases in the middle. CDR3 DNA: TGTGCCTGGAGTCCACGACCAGGGAGCTTCGGAAACACCATATATTTT. It specifies CAWSPRPGSFGNTIYF. The full variable domain, in which reference TRBV30 and TRBJ1-3 provide the parts outside the CDR3, is SQTIHQWPATLVQPVGSPLSLECTVEGTSNPNLYWYRQAAGRGLQLLFYSVGIGQISSEVPQNLSASRPQDRQFILSSKKLLLSDSGFYLCAWSPRPGSFGNTIYFGEGSWLTVV.

The V gene is TRBV19, the J gene TRBJ2-2; D uncertain. Germline CDR1 is LNHDA and CDR2 is SQIVND (reference sequence). CDR3 length: 15 amino acids. Trimming took 5 bases from V and 0 from J, leaving 10 bases between them. The CDR3 DNA is TGTGCCAGTAGTCTGGGCAGAGCGAACACCGGGGAGCTGTTTTTT. It codes for CASSLGRANTGELFF. Using reference TRBV19 and TRBJ2-2 for the parts outside the CDR3, the full variable domain is DGGITQSPKYLFRKEGQNVTLSCEQNLNHDAMYWYRQDPGQGLRLIYYSQIVNDFQKGDIAEGYSVSREKKESFPLTVTSAQKNPTAFYLCASSLGRANTGELFFGEGSRLTVL.

The chain links TRBV18 to TRBJ1-5, with 7 bases lining up with TRBD1. V dropped 4 bases and J dropped 4; count of bases not matched to a gene: 7. The CDR3 extends over 15 amino acids. CDR1 and CDR2 from the germline V gene are KGHSH and LQKENI. The CDR3 region is CASSLFGTENQPQHF. In nucleotides, the CDR3 is TGTGCCAGCTCACTATTTGGGACAGAAAATCAGCCCCAGCATTTT.

The chain recombines TRBV5-1 with TRBJ2-1; TRBD2 agrees at 11 bases. CDR3 size: 15 residues. Germline CDR1 is SGHRS and CDR2 is YFSETQ. V dropped 0 bases and J dropped 10; count of bases not matched to a gene: 6. Written as DNA, the CDR3 is TGCGCCAGCAGCTTGGAGGCTAGCGGGGGGCGCGAGCAGTTCTTC. Translating gives CASSLEASGGREQFF.

The chain combines TRBV4-1 with TRBJ2-3, with TRBD2 matching 8 bases. The length of the CDR3 is 17 residues. The V and J ends lost 0 bases and 6 bases, in that order; junction bases with no gene match: 11. In germline, CDR1 is MGHRA, CDR2 YSYEKL. The DNA of the CDR3 is TGCGCCAGCAGCCAAGACGGGGCAGCGGGGGCCCTGGATACGCAGTATTTT. Amino acids: CASSQDGAAGALDTQYF.

The V gene is TRBV4-2, the J gene TRBJ2-3, with 8 bases lining up with TRBD2. This CDR3 is built from 18 residues. Germline V gene lookup returns CDR1 LGHNA and CDR2 YNFKEQ. The junction had 10 bases not matched to a gene; V was cut back by 0 bases and J by 2 bases. The CDR3 sequence: CASSQELIAGTYTDTQYF. DNA of the CDR3: TGTGCCAGCAGCCAAGAATTGATAGCGGGGACGTACACAGATACGCAGTATTTT.

CDR3 loop: CASSEDIYNEKLFF. The CDR3 coding sequence is TGTGCCAGCAGTGAAGACATCTATAATGAAAAACTGTTTTTT. This chain links TRBV2 with TRBJ1-4; no clear D. Trimming cost V 1 base and J 4 bases, with 7 bases left between them. There are 14 residues in the CDR3. From germline, CDR1 is SNHLY and CDR2 FYNNEI.

The chain joins TRBV4-1 to TRBJ2-3; D is unclear. This CDR3 has 13 amino acids. The V gene's germline CDR1 is MGHRA and CDR2 YSYEKL. Trimming took 0 bases from V and 5 from J, leaving 6 bases between them. For the CDR3, the DNA is TGCGCCAGCAGCCAAGAACAGAAAGATACGCAGTATTTT. Translating it yields CASSQEQKDTQYF.

This clone was seen only a few times. The V and J genes are TRBV18 and TRBJ1-1; unclear D gene. V lost 3 bases and J lost 8, with 10 bases in between. Germline V CDR1 and CDR2: KGHSH, LQKENI. This CDR3 is built from 12 residues. The CDR3 coding sequence is TGTGCCAGCTCACCGACCCTAGGGGAAGCTTTCTTT. This encodes CASSPTLGEAFF.

The chain carries TRBV7-2 and TRBJ2-3; TRBD2 aligns across 11 bases. Germline V gene lookup returns CDR1 SGHTA and CDR2 FQGNSA. The CDR3 covers 16 residues. V lost 4 bases to trimming and J lost 6 bases; unmatched junction nucleotides: 9. The CDR3: CASSSSSGGQWDTQYF. CDR3 nucleotide sequence: TGTGCCAGCAGCTCCTCTAGCGGGGGGCAGTGGGATACGCAGTATTTT.

The rearrangement uses TRBV30 and TRBJ1-3; maybe TRBD1 (6 bases). V lost 3 bases, J lost 2 bases, and 11 bases lay in between. The CDR3 contains 14 residues. CDR1 GTSNPN and CDR2 SVGIG come from the germline V gene (reference sequence). CDR3: CAWRDRVTGNTIYF. In DNA form, the CDR3 reads TGTGCCTGGAGGGACAGAGTAACTGGAAACACCATATATTTT.

The V gene is TRBV28, the J gene TRBJ1-1; D call uncertain. CDR1 and CDR2 (germline): MDHEN, SYDVKM. The CDR3 covers 13 residues. V was cut by 3 bases and J by 11 bases, with 16 bases left in between. The CDR3 bases are TGTGCCAGCAGTTTCCCGGGATTGGTCAGCGCTTTCTTT. Translating gives CASSFPGLVSAFF.

The rearrangement joins TRBV5-1 to TRBJ1-4; D gene ambiguous. Trimming took 0 bases from V and 4 from J, leaving 10 bases between them. The CDR3 runs 15 residues. Germline V CDR1 and CDR2: SGHRS, YFSETQ. CDR3 bases: TGCGCCAGCAGCTTGGGTACAGTCAATAATGAAAAACTGTTTTTT. Translated, it gives CASSLGTVNNEKLFF.